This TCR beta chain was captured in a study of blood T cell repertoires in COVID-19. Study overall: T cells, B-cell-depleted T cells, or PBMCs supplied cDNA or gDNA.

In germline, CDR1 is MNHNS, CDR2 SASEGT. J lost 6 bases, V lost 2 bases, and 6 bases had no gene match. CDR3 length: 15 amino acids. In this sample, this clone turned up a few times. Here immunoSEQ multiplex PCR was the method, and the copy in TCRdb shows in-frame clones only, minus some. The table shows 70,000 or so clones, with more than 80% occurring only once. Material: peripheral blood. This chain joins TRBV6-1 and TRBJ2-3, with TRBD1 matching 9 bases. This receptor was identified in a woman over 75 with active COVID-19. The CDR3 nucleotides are TGTGCCAGCAGTGAACCTGGACAGGGGCACGATACGCAGTATTTT. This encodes CASSEPGQGHDTQYF.